One sample yielded the 31 T cell receptor beta chains listed below, sequenced in a study of T cell responses to AZD1222 COVID-19 vaccine. Generated by immunoSEQ multiplex PCR, the TCRdb table keeps only in-frame clones and is missing some. The profile shows under 50,000 clones, roughly 85% of them singletons. The sample here was peripheral blood, taken 28 days after the second dose of the MenACWY control vaccine. These TCRs come from an adult who received the MenACWY meningococcal vaccine as a control.

This clone was seen only a few times. The V call is TRBV4-1, the J call TRBJ1-5; possibly TRBD1 for D (5 bases). The germline gives CDR1 MGHRA, CDR2 YSYEKL. Trimming stripped 1 base from V and 4 bases from J, with 14 bases between. This CDR3 comprises 16 residues. The CDR3 DNA sequence: TGCGCCAGCAGCCAAGCCTCGGGGGTAGAGAATCAGCCCCAGCATTTT. This gives the protein CASSQASGVENQPQHF.

This chain links TRBV19 with TRBJ2-7; 16 bases are shared with TRBD2. J gave up 6 bases and V 5 bases, and 4 bases lay outside the gene matches. This CDR3 region has 15 residues. CDR1 and CDR2 from the germline V gene are LNHDA and SQIVND (reference sequence). The CDR3: CASSRGLAGGREQYF. CDR3 coding DNA: TGTGCCAGTAGTCGGGGACTAGCGGGAGGGCGCGAGCAGTACTTC.

The chain carries TRBV28 and TRBJ2-3, with 9 bases that match TRBD2. The CDR3 has 16 amino acids. V was clipped by 5 bases and J by 0 bases; unmatched bases: 6. CDR1 MDHEN and CDR2 SYDVKM come from the germline V gene. In nucleotides, the CDR3 is TGTGCCAGCAGTCCGATAGCGGGGGCTAGCACAGATACGCAGTATTTT. It is translated as CASSPIAGASTDTQYF.

This chain links TRBV5-1 with TRBJ1-1; D call uncertain. The CDR3 has 14 residues. Germline-derived CDR1 and CDR2 are SGHRS and YFSETQ. V was cut by 1 base and J by 3 bases, with 10 bases left in between. The CDR3 sequence is CASSLLAGDTEAFF. The CDR3 DNA reads TGCGCCAGCAGCTTGCTCGCGGGTGACACTGAAGCTTTCTTT.

This clone was counted between two and nine times. This chain joins TRBV11-1 and TRBJ1-4; no definite D call. V lost 5 bases, J lost 4 bases, and 14 bases lay in between. The germline CDR1 and CDR2 sequences are SGHAT and FQDESV (reference sequence). The CDR3 is 15 residues long. The CDR3 loop is CASSITGNINEKLFF. CDR3 coding DNA: TGTGCCAGCAGCATTACCGGGAACATTAATGAAAAACTGTTTTTT. The whole variable domain, remainder taken from reference TRBV11-1 and TRBJ1-4, is EAEVAQSPRYKITEKSQAVAFWCDPISGHATLYWYRQILGQGPELLVQFQDESVVDDSQLPKDRFSAERLKGVDSTLKIQPAELGDSAMYLCASSITGNINEKLFFGSGTQLSVL.

The rearrangement links TRBV28 to TRBJ1-2; a possible D gene is TRBD1 (6 bases). CDR3 size: 15 residues. Germline V gene data show CDR1 as MDHEN and CDR2 as SYDVKM. Deletions cut 3 bases from V and 0 bases from J, with 11 bases between. The CDR3 DNA sequence: TGTGCCAGCAGTTTTCAAAAGGGGGCTAACTATGGCTACACCTTC. Translating it yields CASSFQKGANYGYTF.

The chain couples TRBV6-5 to TRBJ2-4; the D gene could be TRBD1 or TRBD2 (5 bases each). CDR1 and CDR2 from the germline V gene are MNHEY and SVGAGI. Trimming shortened V by 6 bases and J by 10 bases, and 22 bases separated the two germline ends. The length of the CDR3 is 15 residues. The CDR3 spells CASRAPTGPATIQYF. The CDR3 DNA follows: TGTGCCAGCAGAGCTCCCACGGGGCCCGCGACGATTCAGTACTTC.

J is TRBJ2-7 and V is TRBV2; the D is unclear. Germline CDR1 and CDR2: SNHLY and FYNNEI. The germline V and J ends were trimmed by 7 bases and 5 bases, with 15 bases remaining between them. The CDR3 runs to 13 residues. CDR3 sequence: CASTVGYAHEQYF. The CDR3 region has the DNA TGTGCCAGCACCGTGGGATACGCCCACGAGCAGTACTTC.

The V gene is TRBV28, the J gene TRBJ2-7; no clear D. Germline V gene lookup returns CDR1 MDHEN and CDR2 SYDVKM. This CDR3 spans 12 amino acids. V gave up 5 bases and J gave up 5 bases, with 10 bases separating them. CDR3 bases: TGTGCCAGCAGTCTCCTCCGGGACGAGCAGTACTTC. Its protein is CASSLLRDEQYF.

V usage is TRBV19 and J usage is TRBJ2-3; tentatively, D is TRBD2 (5 bases). Germline assignment: CDR1 LNHDA and CDR2 SQIVND (reference sequence). The CDR3 is 16 residues long. V shed 5 bases and J shed 0 bases, with 15 bases lying between them. The CDR3 DNA sequence: TGTGCCAGTAGTGACCTAGCTGTCACTAGCACAGATACGCAGTATTTT. It specifies CASSDLAVTSTDTQYF.

V is TRBV25-1 and J is TRBJ1-5; TRBD1 might be the D (6 bases). Trimming stripped 6 bases from V and 3 bases from J, with 9 bases between. Germline V lookup: CDR1 MGHDK, CDR2 SYGVNS. CDR3 length: 13 amino acids. In DNA form, the CDR3 reads TGTGCCAGCAGGTACAGGGACAATCAGCCCCAGCATTTT. Translating it yields CASRYRDNQPQHF.

The rearrangement joins TRBV28 to TRBJ1-6; tentative D call: TRBD1 (5 bases). Trimming pared 5 bases from V and 7 bases from J, leaving 15 bases between. CDR1 is MDHEN, CDR2 SYDVKM, per germline. The CDR3 runs to 15 residues. CDR3 in amino acids: CASSPGAPRNSPLHF. The CDR3 DNA sequence: TGTGCCAGCAGTCCTGGGGCCCCGAGGAATTCACCCCTCCACTTT. The full variable domain, with the rest looked up from reference TRBV28 and TRBJ1-6, is DVKVTQSSRYLVKRTGEKVFLECVQDMDHENMFWYRQDPGLGLRLIYFSYDVKMKEKGDIPEGYSVSREKKERFSLILESASTNQTSMYLCASSPGAPRNSPLHFGNGTRLTVT.

This clone was recorded only once. This chain uses TRBV6-5 with TRBJ2-7; 7 bases agree with TRBD2. The V segment lost 4 bases and the J segment 3 bases; nucleotides outside the gene matches: 9. Germline V CDR1 and CDR2: MNHEY, SVGAGI. This CDR3 contains 15 residues. The CDR3 sequence: CASSLVGGGFYEQYF. The CDR3 nucleotides read TGTGCCAGCAGTTTAGTCGGCGGGGGATTCTACGAGCAGTACTTC.

This chain connects TRBV6-5 to TRBJ1-1; perhaps TRBD1 as D (6 bases). V was shortened by 5 bases and J by 6 bases, with 16 bases between the two germline ends. Germline CDR1 is MNHEY and CDR2 is SVGAGI. The CDR3 covers 14 residues. For the CDR3, the DNA is TGTGCCAGCAGTAAGGGGGGTAGGTACGCTGAAGCTTTCTTT. Amino acids: CASSKGGRYAEAFF.

The gene calls are TRBV15 and TRBJ2-1, with 9 bases that match TRBD2. J gave up 5 bases and V 3 bases, and 8 bases lay outside the gene matches. CDR1 is LNHNV, CDR2 YYDKDF, per germline (reference sequence). The CDR3 sequence is 16 residues long. The CDR3 is CATSRGSGRGNNEQFF. Written as DNA, the CDR3 is TGTGCCACCAGCAGGGGTAGCGGGAGAGGCAACAATGAGCAGTTCTTC.

The chain recombines TRBV7-2 with TRBJ2-5; D is perhaps TRBD2 (6 bases). The CDR3 covers 17 residues. Trimming left V 6 bases short and J 4 bases short, with 24 bases between. The germline gives CDR1 SGHTA, CDR2 FQGNSA. The CDR3 loop is CASSVEGLLIFGETQYF. The CDR3 DNA reads as TGTGCCAGCAGTGTAGAGGGACTGCTCATTTTCGGAGAGACCCAGTACTTC.

The V gene is TRBV28, the J gene TRBJ2-1, with no clear D. Trimming took 1 base from V and 5 from J, leaving 6 bases between them. In germline, CDR1 is MDHEN, CDR2 SYDVKM. The CDR3 consists of 13 residues. For the CDR3, the DNA is TGTGCCAGCAGTTTATCTTTGAACAATGAGCAGTTCTTC. It codes for CASSLSLNNEQFF.

CDR3 nucleotides: TGTGCCAGCAGCACCAACAGCTTACAGGACCCCTACAATGAGCAGTTCTTC. This encodes CASSTNSLQDPYNEQFF. The chain links TRBV7-2 to TRBJ2-1; D is perhaps TRBD1 (5 bases). CDR1 is SGHTA and CDR2 is FQGNSA in the germline V gene. The CDR3 loop spans 17 amino acids. The V and J ends lost 5 bases and 2 bases respectively, with 19 bases between them.

The chain is built from TRBV7-2 and TRBJ1-3; TRBD1 aligns across 9 bases. Germline trimming cut 6 bases from V and 2 bases from J; bases unmatched to any gene: 5. CDR3 length: 15 residues. The germline gives CDR1 SGHTA, CDR2 FQGNSA. The CDR3 spells CASSRDRAAGNTIYF. CDR3 in DNA: TGTGCCAGCAGTCGGGACAGGGCGGCTGGAAACACCATATATTTT.

The chain uses TRBV9 and TRBJ1-3; D call uncertain. Germline V CDR1 and CDR2: SGDLS, YYNGEE. CDR3 length equals 14 residues. Trimming removed 0 bases at V and 4 bases at J, with 8 bases between. In DNA, the CDR3 is TGTGCCAGCAGCGTAGTCGGAGACGGAAACACCATATATTTT. Residues: CASSVVGDGNTIYF. Based on the CDR3 plus reference TRBV9 and TRBJ1-3, the full variable domain is DSGVTQTPKHLITATGQRVTLRCSPRSGDLSVYWYQQSLDQGLQFLIQYYNGEERAKGNILERFSAQQFPDLHSELNLSSLELGDSALYFCASSVVGDGNTIYFGEGSWLTVV.

V gene TRBV6-6 combines with J gene TRBJ2-7, with D uncertain. Looked up from germline, CDR1 is MNHNY and CDR2 is SVGAGI (reference sequence). The CDR3 totals 15 residues. V lost 5 bases to trimming and J lost 4 bases, with 18 bases between them. The CDR3 region has the DNA TGTGCCAGCAGTAAGGAAGAGGTGGGAAATTACGAGCAGTACTTC. Translation gives CASSKEEVGNYEQYF.

The chain links TRBV5-1 to TRBJ1-3; the match to TRBD1 covers 8 bases. The CDR3 contains 14 residues. The germline CDR1 and CDR2 sequences are SGHRS and YFSETQ. V trimming: 7 bases; J trimming: 2 bases; junction bases outside the gene matches: 5. CDR3 coding DNA: TGCGCCAGCGGGACAGGTACCGCTGGAAACACCATATATTTT. Translation gives CASGTGTAGNTIYF.

This sequence joins TRBV5-4 and TRBJ2-7; weak D call: TRBD2 (7 bases). The V end was cut by 2 bases, the J end by 7 bases, with 13 bases between. Germline lookup yields CDR1 SGHNT and CDR2 YYREEE (reference sequence). This CDR3 has 13 residues. The CDR3 loop reads CASSFQGRGEQYF. For the CDR3, the DNA is TGTGCCAGCAGCTTTCAGGGGAGGGGAGAGCAGTACTTC. The full variable domain, with the rest looked up from reference TRBV5-4 and TRBJ2-7, is ETGVTQSPTHLIKTRGQQVTLRCSSQSGHNTVSWYQQALGQGPQFIFQYYREEENGRGNFPPRFSGLQFPNYSSELNVNALELDDSALYLCASSFQGRGEQYFGPGTRLTVT.

The J gene is TRBJ1-4, the V gene TRBV7-3; 8 nucleotides agree with TRBD1. The CDR3 is 13 residues long. V dropped 5 bases and J dropped 7; count of bases not matched to a gene: 3. Germline V gene lookup returns CDR1 SGHTA and CDR2 FQGTGA. The CDR3 nucleotides are TGTGCCAGCAGCAGTGACAGGGGTGAAAAACTGTTTTTT. Translating it yields CASSSDRGEKLFF.

This clone occurred once. V is TRBV9 and J is TRBJ2-3; a weak D match, TRBD2 (6 bases). With 4 bases removed from V and 5 bases from J, the gap between germline ends came to 14 bases. The CDR3 is 14 residues long. The germline CDR1 and CDR2 sequences are SGDLS and YYNGEE. DNA for the CDR3: TGTGCCAGCAGCCCCCGGGTGGGGGGAGATACGCAGTATTTT. This sequence encodes CASSPRVGGDTQYF.

This clone is deemed large. The V call is TRBV12-3 or TRBV12-4, the J call TRBJ2-3, with D hard to call. This CDR3 region has 12 residues. Trimming took 1 base from V and 9 from J, leaving 8 bases between them. The DNA of the CDR3 is TGTGCCAGCAGTTTAGAGAGCGTGACGCAGTATTTT. Translated: CASSLESVTQYF.

This clone has just a few counts. The V gene is TRBV18, the J gene TRBJ1-1; D remains ambiguous. The CDR3 sequence is 13 residues long. V lost 6 bases and J lost 1, with 9 bases in between. CDR1 and CDR2 from the germline V gene are KGHSH and LQKENI. Here the CDR3 reads CASSPTGNTEAFF. The CDR3 coding sequence is TGTGCCAGCTCCCCGACGGGGAACACTGAAGCTTTCTTT. Complete variable domain (other parts from reference TRBV18 and TRBJ1-1): NAGVMQNPRHLVRRRGQEARLRCSPMKGHSHVYWYRQLPEEGLKFMVYLQKENIIDESGMPKERFSAEFPKEGPSILRIQQVVRGDSAAYFCASSPTGNTEAFFGQGTRLTVV.

The chain carries TRBV11-2 and TRBJ2-3, with 8 bases that match TRBD2. Germline CDR1 and CDR2: SGHAT and FQNNGV. V was pared by 2 bases and J by 2 bases, with 6 bases of the junction left unmatched. The CDR3 sequence is 16 residues long. CDR3 sequence reads: CASSLRTAGDTDTQYF. The CDR3 DNA reads as TGTGCCAGCAGCTTAAGGACAGCGGGAGACACAGATACGCAGTATTTT. Complete variable domain (other parts from reference TRBV11-2 and TRBJ2-3): EAGVAQSPRYKIIEKRQSVAFWCNPISGHATLYWYQQILGQGPKLLIQFQNNGVVDDSQLPKDRFSAERLKGVDSTLKIQPAKLEDSAVYLCASSLRTAGDTDTQYFGPGTRLTVL.

The J gene is TRBJ1-1, the V gene TRBV2; D not certain. The germline V gene has CDR1 SNHLY and CDR2 FYNNEI. Trimming took off 4 bases at V and 2 bases at J, with 8 bases between the two ends. The CDR3 extends over 13 amino acids. Here the CDR3 DNA reads TGTGCCAGCAGTGGGCCCTTTAACACTGAAGCTTTCTTT. Amino acids: CASSGPFNTEAFF.

This chain links TRBV2 with TRBJ1-2; no clear D gene. The CDR3 sequence is 13 residues long. Germline-derived CDR1 and CDR2 are SNHLY and FYNNEI. With 7 bases removed from V and 8 bases from J, the gap between germline ends came to 17 bases. The CDR3 reads CASKRGSPEGYTF. The CDR3 DNA follows: TGTGCCAGCAAAAGAGGCAGTCCAGAGGGCTACACCTTC. The variable domain in full, completed from reference TRBV2 and TRBJ1-2, reads EPEVTQTPSHQVTQMGQEVILRCVPISNHLYFYWYRQILGQKVEFLVSFYNNEISEKSEIFDDQFSVERPDGSNFTLKIRSTKLEDSAMYFCASKRGSPEGYTFGSGTRLTVV.

V gene TRBV28 combines with J gene TRBJ1-2; 10 nucleotides line up with TRBD1. The CDR3 totals 14 residues. Germline V gene lookup returns CDR1 MDHEN and CDR2 SYDVKM. V shed 6 bases and J 9 bases; nucleotides not matched to a gene: 10. For the CDR3, the DNA is TGTGCCAGCAGGGACAGGGGGGGGGTTCTGAGCTACACCTTC. It yields the protein CASRDRGGVLSYTF.